Described below is a single T cell receptor (beta chain) sequence and its context. Some clones are missing from TCRdb's copy, which holds only in-frame ones; the method was immunoSEQ multiplex PCR. The sample carries about 95,000 clones, 85% recorded once. CDR3 size: 13 residues. Trimming pared 5 bases from V and 7 bases from J, leaving 14 bases between. Germline lookup yields CDR1 SNHLY and CDR2 FYNNEI. This record belongs to a study of glioma-infiltrating T cells after dendritic cell vaccination. The chain employs TRBV2 and TRBJ1-1; perhaps TRBD1 as D (6 bases). The sample in question was blood, obtained before dendritic cell vaccination. The TCR was taken from a human donor with glioblastoma. The CDR3 sequence: CASSPFGQYEAFF. The CDR3, as DNA: TGTGCCAGCAGTCCCTTCGGACAGTATGAAGCTTTCTTT.